A single sample gave rise to the 3 T cell receptor beta chains below, sequenced in a study of OX40 agonist ivuxolimab in advanced cancers. Library preparation used the immunoSEQ multiplex PCR assay. TCRdb retrieved this table from immuneACCESS and kept in-frame rearrangements only. Not all clones are present; in checked studies, unresolved V genes account for under half, and no reason is known for the remainder. Counted in this sample were 40,000 to 60,000 clones; under 90% of them appeared once. 6% to 7.5% of the sample is in the top ten clones. The sample was CD4+ or CD8+ T cells sorted from blood, taken in a trial of the OX40 agonist ivuxolimab. The receptors originated from an adult with an advanced solid tumor such as melanoma, head and neck, liver or kidney cancer.

V and J are TRBV19 and TRBJ1-1; D may be TRBD1 (5 bases). In germline, CDR1 is LNHDA, CDR2 SQIVND (reference sequence). Trimming took 5 bases from V and 4 from J, leaving 23 bases between them. This CDR3 spans 17 amino acids. The CDR3 loop is CASSPGTDITWGTEAFF. DNA for the CDR3: TGTGCCAGTAGTCCCGGGACGGATATAACATGGGGCACTGAAGCTTTCTTT.

The rearrangement joins TRBV9 to TRBJ2-1, with D tentatively TRBD2 (6 bases). Trimming removed 4 bases from V and 6 bases from J, with 14 bases in between. The CDR3 covers 14 residues. The V gene's germline CDR1 is SGDLS and CDR2 YYNGEE. CDR3: CASSSTSSVNEQFF. The CDR3 DNA is TGTGCCAGCAGCTCCACATCTAGCGTCAATGAGCAGTTCTTC.

The chain has TRBV5-1 and TRBJ1-1, with 10 positions matching TRBD1. CDR1 and CDR2 (germline): SGHRS, YFSETQ. The V segment lost 3 bases and the J segment 4 bases; nucleotides outside the gene matches: 3. The CDR3 covers 14 residues. The CDR3 nucleotides read TGCGCCAGCAGCTCGACAGGGGGCGGCACTGAAGCTTTCTTT. Residues: CASSSTGGGTEAFF. Complete variable domain (other parts from reference TRBV5-1 and TRBJ1-1): KAGVTQTPRYLIKTRGQQVTLSCSPISGHRSVSWYQQTPGQGLQFLFEYFSETQRNKGNFPGRFSGRQFSNSRSEMNVSTLELGDSALYLCASSSTGGGTEAFFGQGTRLTVV.